This TCR beta chain was retrieved from a study of blood T cell repertoires in COVID-19. Study overall: Collection of acute and convalescent COVID-19 samples took place in the United States, Italy and Spain.

As processed by the authors: Reference gene primer amplification gave nucleated cell count estimates. The data were produced by immunoSEQ multiplex PCR, yet TCRdb's version contains in-frame clones alone and is incomplete. V and J calls and clone size are as listed in that table; D and trimming were resolved from the DNA. The data show about 58,000 clones, roughly 89% seen once. Trimming took off 4 bases at V and 5 bases at J, with 11 bases between the two ends. CDR1 is SGHDN, CDR2 FVKESK, per germline. The CDR3 runs to 13 residues. Sample: peripheral blood. The receptor was derived from a man between 60 and 70 years old with active COVID-19. The chain employs TRBV14 and TRBJ1-1; D unresolved. CDR3 amino acids: CASSPNPGTEAFF. DNA for the CDR3: TGTGCCAGCAGCCCAAACCCGGGGACTGAAGCTTTCTTT.